The entry below describes one TCR beta chain. Its specificity is not known. This record comes from a study of glioma-infiltrating T cells after dendritic cell vaccination. The repertoire was sequenced with immunoSEQ multiplex PCR; TCRdb's copy has only in-frame clones and lacks some. Among fewer than 95,000 clones listed, 85% were seen once. There are 13 residues in the CDR3. The germline CDR1 and CDR2 sequences are SGHTS and YDEGEE. Trimming removed 0 bases from V and 4 bases from J, with 8 bases in between. Study outcomes and limitations: Survival was not directly related to TCR clonality in these patients. The cohort had few patients with full blood and tumor sets.

Stated time point: after dendritic cell vaccination, including at tumor progression/relapse. Selection required adequate fresh-frozen tumor tissue plus more than two years' survival data. The source material was blood, sampled after dendritic cell vaccination. The chain employs TRBV5-8 and TRBJ2-7; tentative D call: TRBD2 (6 bases). This TCR came from a human donor with glioblastoma. The CDR3 sequence is CASSLGTTYEQYF. The CDR3 DNA follows: TGTGCCAGCAGCTTGGGGACTACATACGAGCAGTACTTC.